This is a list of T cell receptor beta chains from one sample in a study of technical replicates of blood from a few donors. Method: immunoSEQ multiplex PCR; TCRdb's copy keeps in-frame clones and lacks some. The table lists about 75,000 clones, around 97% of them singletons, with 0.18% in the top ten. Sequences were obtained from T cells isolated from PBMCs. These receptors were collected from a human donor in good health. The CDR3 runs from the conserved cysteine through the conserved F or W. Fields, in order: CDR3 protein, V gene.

CASSNQRDYEQYF,TRBV27
CAWSVRGYGYTF,TRBV30
CAAGAQFSEAFF,TRBV30
CASSLVYSGDYGYTF,TRBV27
CASSLIAGAGSGELFF,TRBV5-4
CASSAGLRYTEAFF,TRBV5-1
CASSRGGPVTDTQYF,TRBV6-1
CASTSQGDYEQYF,TRBV19
CARDGGTDTQYF,TRBV25-1
CASSDREDTEAFF,TRBV6-1
CASSEWPGGGNQPQHF,TRBV6-1